These 5 T cell receptor beta chains were all obtained from the same sample, sequenced in a study of cytomegalovirus exposure and HLA in healthy donors. With 60 Vbeta and 13 Jbeta primers, the PCR was carried out. Using immunoSEQ multiplex PCR, the repertoire was profiled, and TCRdb retains in-frame clones only, with some absent. The sample has fewer than 200,000 clones, roughly 82% seen once. Sample: PBMCs. These receptors all stem from a woman between 50 and 59 years old in good health and CMV-seropositive.

The table lists this clone with a few counts. V and J are TRBV7-2 and TRBJ2-7, with D unresolved. With 0 bases removed from V and 3 bases from J, the gap between germline ends came to 6 bases. The germline gives CDR1 SGHTA, CDR2 FQGNSA. The CDR3 has 13 amino acids. The CDR3 is CASSLASLYEQYF. CDR3 DNA: TGTGCCAGCAGCTTAGCTAGCCTCTACGAGCAGTACTTC.

The V gene is TRBV5-4, the J gene TRBJ2-7; 9 positions agree with TRBD1. The CDR3 loop spans 15 amino acids. Germline V gives CDR1 SGHNT, CDR2 YYREEE (reference sequence). After removal of 5 bases from V and 6 bases from J, the junction contained 12 bases not matched to a gene. This CDR3 reads CASSSTGTGYTEQYF. Written as DNA, the CDR3 is TGTGCCAGCAGTTCCACCGGGACAGGGTATACCGAGCAGTACTTC.

The V and J genes are TRBV6-5 and TRBJ2-1, with 7 bases lining up with TRBD2. V dropped 7 bases and J dropped 2; count of bases not matched to a gene: 5. Germline V CDR1 and CDR2: MNHEY, SVGAGI. The CDR3 is 14 residues long. The CDR3 loop reads CASKRDGTYNEQFF. The CDR3 DNA follows: TGTGCCAGCAAGCGGGACGGTACCTACAATGAGCAGTTCTTC.

This clone turned up a few times. This chain connects TRBV7-7 to TRBJ2-1; 9 nucleotides align to TRBD2. The CDR3 loop spans 13 amino acids. Germline V lookup: CDR1 SSHAT, CDR2 FNYEAQ (reference sequence). V was pared by 0 bases and J by 15 bases, with 6 bases of the junction left unmatched. This chain's CDR3 is CASSLAPTSGRFF. CDR3 DNA sequence: TGTGCCAGCAGCTTAGCCCCTACTAGCGGGCGGTTCTTC.

V gene TRBV2 combines with J gene TRBJ1-6; D uncertain. Trimming took 4 bases from V and 7 from J, leaving 8 bases between them. The CDR3 sequence is 13 residues long. Germline CDR1 reads SNHLY; CDR2 reads FYNNEI. CDR3 sequence (DNA): TGTGCCAGCAGTGGGAGACCAAATTCACCCCTCCACTTT. This codes for CASSGRPNSPLHF.